The source of this T cell receptor (beta chain) is a study of T cell responses to AZD1222 COVID-19 vaccine (dated by TCRdb to 2020 to 2022). Notes on the research overall: AZD1222 recipients with second doses at about 4 weeks or about 12 weeks were pooled, because spike-specific TCR depth and breadth did not differ between schedules. TCR sequencing covered more than 230 trial participants: 200 to 220 given two doses of AZD1222 and approximately 26 given two doses of MenACWY control vaccine. Trial participants were enrolled into age subgroups of 18-55, 56-69 and 70-plus years, which contained roughly 150, 30 and 60 TCR-sequenced participants, respectively.

A note on this clone: The clone's antigen remains unknown. Nothing much larger sits one base from this clone, and base qualities are not available.

Ends trimmed: V by 3 bases, J by 2 bases; bases unmatched to a gene: 4. Reading the germline V gene gives CDR1 SGHAT and CDR2 FQNNGV. Reading from cysteine to phenylalanine, the CDR3 counts 16 amino acids. The read is trimmed to its CDR3 DNA, 48 bases read in frame from base 1. The paper's findings and limits, for the study overall: The 56-69-year group was small, and its depth increase did not reach significance, likely because of low power. Conclusions about previously exposed vaccinees are limited, since just five to seven AZD1222 recipients were seropositive for SARS-CoV-2 at baseline. Spike-specific TCR breadth and depth rose significantly after two AZD1222 doses compared with day 0 and with MenACWY recipients. Vaccine-associated CD4 TCRs spanned the whole spike protein, with dominant responses in regions 160-218 and 743-854. Reportedly, close to half of the unique spike-specific TCRs recognized epitopes lying outside the regions that are mutated in the B.1.351 and B.1.1.7 variants. Most participants were white British and females outnumbered males, and the authors suggested that clonal diversity may have been underestimated. Because no day 14 peak-response samples were available, the repertoires could be characterized only after the peak T cell response.

The CDR3 regions of human TCRbeta chains were subjected to immunosequencing. The authors' pipeline ran thus. Repertoire TCRs were checked for matches against a reference library of SARS-CoV-2-specific TCRs that had been generated using the MIRA antigen-specificity platform. Breadth was defined as the fraction of unique TCRs that were SARS-CoV-2-associated. Depth was defined as the fraction of total T cells that were SARS-CoV-2-associated. Using the MIRA data, each spike-specific TCR was mapped to the spike region that the TCR reacts to and placed in a CD4 or CD8 class. Log10-transformed breadth and depth values were compared by one-way ANOVA with Sidak's multiple comparisons tests. The clones in this table, taken by TCRdb from immuneACCESS, are in-frame only. Not every clone is retained; where verified, under half of the shortfall comes from an unresolved V gene, and the cause of the rest is unknown. The D gene and trimming were derived from the DNA, and the V and J assignments and clone size from that table. Counted in this sample were 140,000 to 150,000 clones; about nine tenths of them appeared once. Approximately 1.5% of the sample is held by the ten biggest clonotypes.

The time point label, read with the paper, signifies: baseline before first vaccination. Vaccinee samples came from UK trials COV001 and COV002, including a single-blind randomized controlled phase 2/3 trial of AZD1222 (ChAdOx1 nCoV-19) in healthy adults. For TCRbeta chain sequencing, PBMC samples from trial participants were taken at day 0 and at day 28 after the second dose. The chain is made from TRBV11-2 and TRBJ2-1; TRBD2 matches 10 bases in the middle. This TCR came from an adult in good health. Source: peripheral blood, taken on day 0 of AZD1222 vaccination. CDR3 protein: CASSFPGLATYNEQFF. The nucleotide sequence is given as TGTGCCAGCAGCTTCCCGGGACTAGCGACCTACAATGAGCAGTTCTTC.